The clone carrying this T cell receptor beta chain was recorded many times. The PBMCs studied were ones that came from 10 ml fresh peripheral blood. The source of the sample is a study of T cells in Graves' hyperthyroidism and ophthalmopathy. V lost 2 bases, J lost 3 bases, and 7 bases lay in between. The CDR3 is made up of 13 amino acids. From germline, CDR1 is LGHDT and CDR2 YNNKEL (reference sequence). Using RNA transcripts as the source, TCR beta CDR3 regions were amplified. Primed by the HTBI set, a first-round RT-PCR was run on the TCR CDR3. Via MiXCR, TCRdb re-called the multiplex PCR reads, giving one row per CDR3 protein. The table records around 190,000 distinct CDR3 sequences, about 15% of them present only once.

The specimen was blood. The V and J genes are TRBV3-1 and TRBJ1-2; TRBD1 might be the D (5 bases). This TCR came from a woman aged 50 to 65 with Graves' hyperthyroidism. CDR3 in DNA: TGTGCCAGCAGCCAAAGGGGCCACTATGGCTACACCTTC. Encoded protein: CASSQRGHYGYTF.